This TCR beta chain comes out of a study of PD-1 blockade in classical Hodgkin lymphoma. About the research overall: Patients got intravenous nivolumab 3 mg/kg every 2 weeks. Overall study findings and caveats: At C4D1, TCR diversity had climbed significantly for CD4+ cells, though not for CD8+ cells. The causes of the repertoire differences, possibly disease activity or prior therapy, remain undefined.

A remark on this clone: Its specificity is not known.

The table came from immunoSEQ multiplex PCR; TCRdb's copy has only in-frame clones and leaves some out. The table has about 43,000 clones, over 65% seen once. The CDR3 runs 13 residues. V was shortened by 2 bases and J by 4 bases, with 6 bases between the two germline ends. Looked up from germline, CDR1 is KGHSH and CDR2 is LQKENI. All patients relapsed after autologous stem cell transplantation, and brentuximab vedotin exposure varied. The chain links TRBV18 to TRBJ1-3; D call uncertain. The specimen was peripheral blood mononuclear cells (PBMCs), collected before the second cycle of nivolumab. The receptor was isolated from a human donor with classical Hodgkin lymphoma. The CDR3 region is CASSPDRGNTIYF. CDR3 nucleotides: TGTGCCAGCTCACCAGATAGGGGAAACACCATATATTTT.